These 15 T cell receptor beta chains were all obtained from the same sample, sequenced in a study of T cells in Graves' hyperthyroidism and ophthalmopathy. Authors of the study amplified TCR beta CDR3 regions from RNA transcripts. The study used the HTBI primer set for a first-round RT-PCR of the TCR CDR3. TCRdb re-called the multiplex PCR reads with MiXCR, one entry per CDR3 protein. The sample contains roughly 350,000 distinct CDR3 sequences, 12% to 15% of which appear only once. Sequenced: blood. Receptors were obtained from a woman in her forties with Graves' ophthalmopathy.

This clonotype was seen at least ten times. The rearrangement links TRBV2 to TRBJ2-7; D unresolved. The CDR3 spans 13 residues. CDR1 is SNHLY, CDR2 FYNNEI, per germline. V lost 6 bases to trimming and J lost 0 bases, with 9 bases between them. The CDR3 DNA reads TGTGCCAGCAGGGCCCCCCTCTCCTACGAGCAGTACTTC. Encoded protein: CASRAPLSYEQYF.

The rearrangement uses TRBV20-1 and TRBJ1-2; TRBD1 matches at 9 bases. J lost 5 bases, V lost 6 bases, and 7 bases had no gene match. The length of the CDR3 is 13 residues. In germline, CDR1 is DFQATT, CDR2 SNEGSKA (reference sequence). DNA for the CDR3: TGCAGTGCCCTAAGGGACAGGGTATATGGCTACACCTTC. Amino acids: CSALRDRVYGYTF.

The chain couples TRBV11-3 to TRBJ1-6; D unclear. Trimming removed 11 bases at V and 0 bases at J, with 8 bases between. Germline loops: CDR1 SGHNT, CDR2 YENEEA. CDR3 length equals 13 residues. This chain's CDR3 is CARASSYNSPLHF. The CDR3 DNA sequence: TGTGCCCGGGCGAGCTCCTATAATTCACCCCTCCACTTT.

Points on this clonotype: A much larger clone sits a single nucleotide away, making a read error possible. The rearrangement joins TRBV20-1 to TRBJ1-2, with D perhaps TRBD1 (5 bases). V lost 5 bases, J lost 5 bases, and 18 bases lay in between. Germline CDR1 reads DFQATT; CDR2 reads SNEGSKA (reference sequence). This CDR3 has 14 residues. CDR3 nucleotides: TGCAGTGCTTACCAAGACAGCAGTGGGTATGGCTACACCTTC. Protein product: CSAYQDSSGYGYTF.

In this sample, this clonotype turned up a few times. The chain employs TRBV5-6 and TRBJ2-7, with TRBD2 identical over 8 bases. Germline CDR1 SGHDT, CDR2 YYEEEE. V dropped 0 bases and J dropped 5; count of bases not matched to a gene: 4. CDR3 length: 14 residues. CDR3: CASSLEREYNEQYF. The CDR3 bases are TGTGCCAGCAGCTTGGAGCGGGAGTACAACGAGCAGTACTTC.

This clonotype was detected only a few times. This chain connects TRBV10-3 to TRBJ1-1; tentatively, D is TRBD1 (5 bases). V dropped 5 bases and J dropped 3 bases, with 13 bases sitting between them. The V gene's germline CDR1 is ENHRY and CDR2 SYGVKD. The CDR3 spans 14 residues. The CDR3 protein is CAISQTGGDTEAFF. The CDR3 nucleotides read TGTGCCATCAGTCAGACCGGGGGGGACACTGAAGCTTTCTTT.

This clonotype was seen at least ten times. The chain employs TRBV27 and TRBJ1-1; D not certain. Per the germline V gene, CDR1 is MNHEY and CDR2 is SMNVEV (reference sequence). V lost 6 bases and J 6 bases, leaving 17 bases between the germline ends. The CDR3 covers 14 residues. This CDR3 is CASSKLSTPAEAFF. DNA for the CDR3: TGTGCCAGCAGCAAACTCAGTACCCCGGCTGAAGCTTTCTTT.

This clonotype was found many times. The CDR3 sequence is CASSLSVGRAGELFF. The DNA for the CDR3 is TGTGCCAGCAGTTTATCTGTCGGACGGGCCGGGGAGCTGTTTTTT. The chain is built from TRBV6-1 and TRBJ2-2; D uncertain. Germline loops: CDR1 MNHNS, CDR2 SASEGT. The CDR3 runs 15 residues. Trimming took 5 bases from V and 6 from J, leaving 16 bases between them.

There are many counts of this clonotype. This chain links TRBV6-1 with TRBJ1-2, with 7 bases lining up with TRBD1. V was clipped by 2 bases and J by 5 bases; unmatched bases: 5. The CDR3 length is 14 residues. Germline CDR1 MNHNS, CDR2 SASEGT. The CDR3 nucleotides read TGTGCCAGCAGTGAATGGAGGGGGCTTTATGGCTACACCTTC. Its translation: CASSEWRGLYGYTF.

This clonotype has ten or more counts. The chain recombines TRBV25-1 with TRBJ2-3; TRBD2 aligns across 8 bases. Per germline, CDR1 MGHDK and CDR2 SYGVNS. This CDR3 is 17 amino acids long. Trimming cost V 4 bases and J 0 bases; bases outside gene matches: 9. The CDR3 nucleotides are TGTGCCAGCAGTGGCGACGGGGGGGGGTCTAGCACAGATACGCAGTATTTT. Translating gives CASSGDGGGSSTDTQYF.

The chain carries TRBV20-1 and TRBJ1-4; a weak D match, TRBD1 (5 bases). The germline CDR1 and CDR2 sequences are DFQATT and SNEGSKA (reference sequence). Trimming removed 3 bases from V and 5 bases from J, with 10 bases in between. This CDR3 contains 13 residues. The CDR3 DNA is TGCAGTGCTAGTCGGCAGGGCAATGAAAAACTGTTTTTT. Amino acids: CSASRQGNEKLFF.

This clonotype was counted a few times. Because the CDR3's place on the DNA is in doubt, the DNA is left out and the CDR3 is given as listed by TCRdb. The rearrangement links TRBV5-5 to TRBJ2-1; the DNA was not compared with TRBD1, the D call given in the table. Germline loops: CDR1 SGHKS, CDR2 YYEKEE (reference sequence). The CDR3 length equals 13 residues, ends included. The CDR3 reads CASSFGPGNEQFF.

The CDR3 protein is CAWSGIKGYEQYF. The CDR3 DNA sequence: TGTGCCTGGAGTGGTATTAAGGGCTACGAGCAGTACTTC. The chain joins TRBV30 to TRBJ2-7; D uncertain. The CDR3 runs to 13 residues. The V end was cut by 1 base, the J end by 3 bases, with 10 bases between. The V gene's germline CDR1 is GTSNPN and CDR2 SVGIG (reference sequence).

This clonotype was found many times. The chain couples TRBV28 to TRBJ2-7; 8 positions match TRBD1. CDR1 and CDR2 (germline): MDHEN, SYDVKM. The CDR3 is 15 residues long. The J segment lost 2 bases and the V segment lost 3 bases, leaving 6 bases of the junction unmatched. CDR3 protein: CASSFGTGGAYEQYF. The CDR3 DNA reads TGTGCCAGCAGTTTCGGGACAGGAGGCGCCTACGAGCAGTACTTC.

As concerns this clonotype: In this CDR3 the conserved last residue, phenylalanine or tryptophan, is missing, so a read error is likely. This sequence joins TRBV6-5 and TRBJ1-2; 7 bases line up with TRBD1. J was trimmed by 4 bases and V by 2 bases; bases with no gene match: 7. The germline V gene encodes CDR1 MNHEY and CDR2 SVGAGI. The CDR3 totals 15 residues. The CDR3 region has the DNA TGTGCCAGCAGTTACCCGGGACAGACACTCTATGGCTACACCTCC. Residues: CASSYPGQTLYGYTS.